In its sample, the clone carrying this TCR beta chain was seen once. Its antigen is currently unknown. TCRdb's table, derived via immunoSEQ multiplex PCR, lists solely in-frame clones and lacks some. The table records 120,000 to 150,000 clones, under 95% of them present only once. J gave up 4 bases and V 4 bases, and 9 bases lay outside the gene matches. The CDR3 is 15 amino acids. Germline V gives CDR1 SGHKS, CDR2 YYEKEE (reference sequence). The sample originates from a study of T cell responses to AZD1222 COVID-19 vaccine. Whole-study results and caveats: Clonal diversity was possibly underestimated; the donors were predominantly white British and more often female.

This receptor was identified in an adult in good health. The sequencing used peripheral blood, collected on day 0 of AZD1222 vaccination. The rearrangement joins TRBV5-5 to TRBJ1-2; 8 positions agree with TRBD1. This CDR3 reads CASSDLKQGGYGYTF. CDR3 DNA sequence: TGTGCCAGCAGCGACCTAAAACAGGGGGGCTATGGCTACACCTTC.